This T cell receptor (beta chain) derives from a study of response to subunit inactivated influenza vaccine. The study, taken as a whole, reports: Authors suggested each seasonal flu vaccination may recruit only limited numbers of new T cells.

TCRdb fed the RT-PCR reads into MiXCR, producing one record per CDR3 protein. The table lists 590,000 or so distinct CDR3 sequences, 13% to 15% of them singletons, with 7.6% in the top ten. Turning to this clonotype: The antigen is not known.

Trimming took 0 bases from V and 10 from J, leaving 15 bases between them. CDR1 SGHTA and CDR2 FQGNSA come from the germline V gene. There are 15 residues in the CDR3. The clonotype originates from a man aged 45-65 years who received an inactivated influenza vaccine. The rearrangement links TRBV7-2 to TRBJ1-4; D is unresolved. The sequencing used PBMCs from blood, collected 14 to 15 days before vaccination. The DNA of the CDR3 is TGTGCCAGCAGCTTAGCGTGGGAAGGTGCCGCAAAACTGTTTTTT. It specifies CASSLAWEGAAKLFF.